One T cell receptor beta chain is described in this entry. CDR3 length: 15 amino acids. V was clipped by 0 bases and J by 4 bases; unmatched bases: 3. Germline V gene data show CDR1 as SGDLS and CDR2 as YYNGEE. Using RNA template, CDR3s of TCR alpha and beta were amplified with iRepertoire arm-PCR. TCRdb recomputed calls from the multiplex PCR reads with MiXCR, one row per CDR3 protein. The table records more than 95,000 distinct CDR3 sequences, under 30% of them present only once. The data were taken from a study of glioma-infiltrating T cells. The V gene is TRBV9, the J gene TRBJ2-3, with TRBD2 identical over 9 bases. What was sequenced was glioma tissue, nonneoplastic brain tissue, or PBMCs (not recorded which). This TCR was sampled from a human donor with low-grade glioma or glioblastoma, undergoing nonglioma brain surgery, or in good health (not recorded which). The CDR3 loop reads CASSVGSGGSDTQYF. Here the CDR3 DNA reads TGTGCCAGCAGCGTAGGGAGCGGGGGGTCAGATACGCAGTATTTT.